The TCR beta chain described here comes from a study of OX40 agonist ivuxolimab in advanced cancers. Whole-study context: Every 2 weeks, patients received ivuxolimab intravenously, dosed at 0.01 to 10 mg/kg.

Autoimmune disease history or systemic immunosuppression was exclusionary. Only in-frame clones appear in the TCRdb table, and some are missing; sequencing was by immunoSEQ multiplex PCR. The sample consists of 35,000 to 45,000 clones, 85% to 95% of them appearing once. Germline CDR1 reads LGHNA; CDR2 reads YSLEER. The V and J ends lost 0 bases and 6 bases, in that order; junction bases with no gene match: 6. The CDR3 sequence is 16 residues long. The sequence came from an adult with an advanced solid tumor such as melanoma, head and neck, liver or kidney cancer. The rearrangement joins TRBV4-3 to TRBJ2-3; 10 nucleotides agree with TRBD2. The material was CD4+ or CD8+ T cells sorted from blood, obtained in a trial of the OX40 agonist ivuxolimab. CDR3 amino acids: CASSQDEAGGPDTQYF. Written as DNA, the CDR3 is TGCGCCAGCAGCCAAGATGAAGCGGGAGGGCCGGATACGCAGTATTTT.